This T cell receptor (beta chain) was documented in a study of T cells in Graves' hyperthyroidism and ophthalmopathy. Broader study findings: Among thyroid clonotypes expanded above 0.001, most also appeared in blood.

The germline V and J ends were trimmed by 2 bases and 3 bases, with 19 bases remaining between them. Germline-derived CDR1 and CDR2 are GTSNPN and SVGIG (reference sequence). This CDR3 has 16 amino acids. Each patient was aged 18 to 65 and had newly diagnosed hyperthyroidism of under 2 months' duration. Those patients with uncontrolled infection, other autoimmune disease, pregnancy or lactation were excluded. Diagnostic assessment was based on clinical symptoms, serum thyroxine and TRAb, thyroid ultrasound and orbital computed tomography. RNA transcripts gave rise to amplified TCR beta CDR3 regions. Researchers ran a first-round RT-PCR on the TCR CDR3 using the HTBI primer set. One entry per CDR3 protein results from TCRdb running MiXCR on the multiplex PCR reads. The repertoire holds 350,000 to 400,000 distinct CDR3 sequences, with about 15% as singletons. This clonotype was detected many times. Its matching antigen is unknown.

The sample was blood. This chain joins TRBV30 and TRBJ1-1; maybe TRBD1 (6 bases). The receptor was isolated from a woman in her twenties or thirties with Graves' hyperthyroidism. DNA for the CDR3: TGTGCCTGGAGTTTTGCGGGGGGCACTATCGACACTGAAGCTTTCTTT. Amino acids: CAWSFAGGTIDTEAFF.